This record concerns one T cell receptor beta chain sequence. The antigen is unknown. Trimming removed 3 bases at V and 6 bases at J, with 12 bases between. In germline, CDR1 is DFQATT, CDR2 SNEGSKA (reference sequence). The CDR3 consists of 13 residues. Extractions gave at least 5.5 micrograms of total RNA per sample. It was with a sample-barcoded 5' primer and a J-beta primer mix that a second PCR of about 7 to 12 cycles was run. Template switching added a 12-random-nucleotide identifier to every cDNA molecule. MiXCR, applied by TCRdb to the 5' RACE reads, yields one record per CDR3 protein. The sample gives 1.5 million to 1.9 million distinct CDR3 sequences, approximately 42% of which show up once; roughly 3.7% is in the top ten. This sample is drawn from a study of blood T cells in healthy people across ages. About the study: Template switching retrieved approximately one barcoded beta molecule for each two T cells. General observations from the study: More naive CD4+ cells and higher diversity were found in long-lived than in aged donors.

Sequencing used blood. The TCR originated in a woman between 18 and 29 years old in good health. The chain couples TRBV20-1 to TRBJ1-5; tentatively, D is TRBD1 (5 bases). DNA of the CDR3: TGCAGTGCTAGCACTACTCAGGGTCAGCCCCAGCATTTT. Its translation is CSASTTQGQPQHF.